This TCR beta chain comes out of a study of T cell repertoires in cytomegalovirus infection. This clonotype was found many times. TCRdb re-called the reads with MiXCR, one entry per CDR3 protein. Of 400,000 to 550,000 distinct CDR3 sequences listed, 11% are singletons. There are 16 residues in the CDR3. The V end lost 2 bases, the J end lost 5 bases, and 18 bases lay between the germline ends. The sequencing input was PBMCs. The chain combines TRBV12-3 or TRBV12-4 with TRBJ1-1, with D perhaps TRBD1 (5 bases). The receptor was derived from a human donor in good health (CMV status not recorded). Some clones in this sample may be carry-over from other donors' samples. CDR3 sequence (DNA): TGTGCCAGCAGTTTAAAAGGCAGGGACGGACGAACTGAAGCTTTCTTT. This translates into CASSLKGRDGRTEAFF.